What follows are 3 T cell receptor beta chains derived from one specimen sequenced in a study of T cells after yellow fever vaccination. TCRdb reprocessed the 5' RACE reads with MiXCR, giving one entry per CDR3 protein. The data contain around 310,000 distinct CDR3 sequences, around 4.4% of them singletons. The sequencing used PBMCs, collected 15 days after the yellow fever booster vaccination. Receptors were obtained from a young man who received the YFV17D yellow fever vaccine.

This clonotype came up a few times. The rearrangement joins TRBV30 to TRBJ2-7, with a weak D call TRBD1 (5 bases). The CDR3 length is 14 residues. In germline, CDR1 is GTSNPN, CDR2 SVGIG (reference sequence). V lost 2 bases and J lost 3, with 14 bases in between. CDR3 loop: CAWSRGSGGYEQYF. DNA of the CDR3: TGTGCCTGGAGTAGGGGAAGTGGCGGCTACGAGCAGTACTTC.

The table lists this clonotype with many counts. V gene TRBV6-5 combines with J gene TRBJ2-5; 8 bases align to TRBD2. The J segment lost 2 bases and the V segment lost 6 bases, leaving 5 bases of the junction unmatched. This CDR3 comprises 14 residues. CDR1 and CDR2 (germline): MNHEY, SVGAGI. The CDR3 sequence is CASRLSGGQETQYF. Here the CDR3 DNA reads TGTGCCAGCAGATTAAGCGGGGGTCAAGAGACCCAGTACTTC.

This clonotype has ten or more counts. The gene calls are TRBV7-9 and TRBJ1-1; D perhaps matches TRBD1 (6 bases). Trimming took 1 base from V and 6 from J, leaving 9 bases between them. The CDR3 spans 13 residues. From germline, CDR1 is SEHNR and CDR2 FQNEAQ (reference sequence). The CDR3 sequence is CASSLGQAAEAFF. The CDR3 nucleotides read TGTGCCAGCAGCTTAGGACAGGCGGCTGAAGCTTTCTTT.